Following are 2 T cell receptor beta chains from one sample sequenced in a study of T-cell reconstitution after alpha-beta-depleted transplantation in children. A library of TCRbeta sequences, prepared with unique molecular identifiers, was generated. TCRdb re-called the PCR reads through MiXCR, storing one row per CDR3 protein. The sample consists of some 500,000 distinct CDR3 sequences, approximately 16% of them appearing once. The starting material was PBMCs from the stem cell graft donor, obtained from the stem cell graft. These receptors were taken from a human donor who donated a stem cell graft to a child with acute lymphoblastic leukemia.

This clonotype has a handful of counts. CDR3 nucleotide sequence: TGCGCCAGCAGCCACGACACTGCACCCTACAATGAGCAGTTCTTC. Protein: CASSHDTAPYNEQFF. The chain combines TRBV4-1 with TRBJ2-1; no definite D call. V lost 3 bases and J lost 2, with 11 bases in between. Germline assignment: CDR1 MGHRA and CDR2 YSYEKL. The length of the CDR3 is 15 residues.

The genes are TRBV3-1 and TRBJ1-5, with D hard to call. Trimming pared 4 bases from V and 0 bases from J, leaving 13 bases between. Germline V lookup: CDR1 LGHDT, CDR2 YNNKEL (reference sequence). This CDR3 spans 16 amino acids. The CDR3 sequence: CASSLGSSYSNQPQHF. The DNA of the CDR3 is TGTGCCAGCAGCCTTGGGTCCTCGTATAGCAATCAGCCCCAGCATTTT. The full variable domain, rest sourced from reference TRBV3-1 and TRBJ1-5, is DTAVSQTPKYLVTQMGNDKSIKCEQNLGHDTMYWYKQDSKKFLKIMFSYNNKELIINETVPNRFSPKSPDKAHLNLHINSLELGDSAVYFCASSLGSSYSNQPQHFGDGTRLSIL.